The T cell receptor (beta chain) described here comes from a study of shared clonotypes between healthy human individuals. Whole-study results and caveats: Genetic and exposure-history diversity was limited by the few donors.

Concerning this clone itself: Antigen: not known. The same CDR3 also results from other DNA sequences found in this sample.

As originally analysed: Filtering differed because ImmunoSEQ produced junction-only sequences that carried no quality scores. TCRdb's copy holds only in-frame clones and misses some; the assay was immunoSEQ multiplex PCR. The V and J calls and clone size are taken from that table; D and trimming were inferred from the DNA. The data show about 2.4 million clones, with 93% seen just once and 0.36% held by the top ten. The sequenced sample was naive CD4+ T cells from PBMCs. Subset described: CD45RA+ positively selected. This TCR was recovered from a young man in good health. Some clones in this sample may be carry-over from other donors' samples.

The CDR3, as DNA: TGTGCCAGCTCACCACTCCAGGGGAACACTGAAGCTTTCTTT. Its protein is CASSPLQGNTEAFF. The chain combines TRBV18 with TRBJ1-1, with D perhaps matching TRBD1 (5 bases). Germline CDR1 KGHSH, CDR2 LQKENI. The CDR3 spans 14 residues. Trimming stripped 1 base from V and 1 base from J, with 7 bases between.